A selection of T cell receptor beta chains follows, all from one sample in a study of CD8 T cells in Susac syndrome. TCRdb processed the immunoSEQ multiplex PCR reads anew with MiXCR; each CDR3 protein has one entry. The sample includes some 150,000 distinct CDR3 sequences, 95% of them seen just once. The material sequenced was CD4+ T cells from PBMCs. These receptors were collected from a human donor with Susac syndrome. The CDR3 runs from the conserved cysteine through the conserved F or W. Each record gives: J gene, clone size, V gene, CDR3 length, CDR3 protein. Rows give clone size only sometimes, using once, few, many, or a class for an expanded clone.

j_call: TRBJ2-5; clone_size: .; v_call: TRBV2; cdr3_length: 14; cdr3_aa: CASRGLAGQETQYF
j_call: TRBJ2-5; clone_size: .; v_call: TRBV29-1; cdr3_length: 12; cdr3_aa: CSVLLLHETQYF
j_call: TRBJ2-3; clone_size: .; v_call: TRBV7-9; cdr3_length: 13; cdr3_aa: CASSMGTTDTQYF
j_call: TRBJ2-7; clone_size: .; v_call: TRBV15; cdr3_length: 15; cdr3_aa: CATSRGSGNSYEQYF
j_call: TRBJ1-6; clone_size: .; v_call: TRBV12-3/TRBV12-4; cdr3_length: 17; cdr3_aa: CASSGNRGFVGNSPLHF
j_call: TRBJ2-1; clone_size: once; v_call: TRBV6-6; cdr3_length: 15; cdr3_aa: CASSYQQSSYNEQFF
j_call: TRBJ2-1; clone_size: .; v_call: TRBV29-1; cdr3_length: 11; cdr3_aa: CSGKGQGKQFF
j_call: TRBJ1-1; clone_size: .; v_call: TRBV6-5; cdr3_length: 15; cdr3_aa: CASSYQALLNTEAFF
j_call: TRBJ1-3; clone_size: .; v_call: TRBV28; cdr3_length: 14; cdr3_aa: CASTRRANGNTIYF
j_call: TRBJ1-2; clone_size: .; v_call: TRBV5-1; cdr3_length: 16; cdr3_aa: CASSWTPTDIGYGYTF
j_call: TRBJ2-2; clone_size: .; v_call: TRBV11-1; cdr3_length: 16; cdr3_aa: CASSPTSGKYTGELFF
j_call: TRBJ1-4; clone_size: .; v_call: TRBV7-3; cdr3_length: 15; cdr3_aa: CASSSTGTFGEKLFF
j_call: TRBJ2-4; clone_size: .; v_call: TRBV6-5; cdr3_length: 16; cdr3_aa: CASSLGQGLAKNIQYF
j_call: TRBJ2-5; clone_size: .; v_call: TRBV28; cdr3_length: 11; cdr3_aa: CASSLKGSQYF
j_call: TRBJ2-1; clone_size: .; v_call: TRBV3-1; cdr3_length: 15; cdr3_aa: CASSQVHGGSNEQFF
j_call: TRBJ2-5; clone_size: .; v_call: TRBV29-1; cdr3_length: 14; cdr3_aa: CSATGHTYQETQYF
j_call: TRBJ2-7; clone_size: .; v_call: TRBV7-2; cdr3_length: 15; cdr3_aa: CASSAGGSRTGEQYF
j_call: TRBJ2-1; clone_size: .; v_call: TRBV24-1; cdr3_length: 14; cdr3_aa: CATSDFQGNNEQFF
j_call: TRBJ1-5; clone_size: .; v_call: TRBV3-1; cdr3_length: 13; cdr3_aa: CASSQVRGQPQHF
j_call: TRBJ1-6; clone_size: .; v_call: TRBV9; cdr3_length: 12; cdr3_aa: CASNRDDSPLHF
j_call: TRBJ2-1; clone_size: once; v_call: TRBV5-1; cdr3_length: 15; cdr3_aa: CASTVAGGSYNEQFF
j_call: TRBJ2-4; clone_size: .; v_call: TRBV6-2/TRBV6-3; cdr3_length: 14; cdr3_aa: CASSTGTTPDIQYF
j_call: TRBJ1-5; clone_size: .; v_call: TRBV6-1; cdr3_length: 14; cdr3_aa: CASSELDGGQPQHF
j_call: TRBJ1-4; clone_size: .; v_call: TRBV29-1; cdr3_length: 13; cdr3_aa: CSVSWTPMEKLFF
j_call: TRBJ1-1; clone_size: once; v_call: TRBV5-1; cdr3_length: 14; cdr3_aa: CASSLEVRGREAFF
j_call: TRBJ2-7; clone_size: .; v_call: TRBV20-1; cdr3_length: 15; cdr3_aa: CSARWTPWGQYEQYF
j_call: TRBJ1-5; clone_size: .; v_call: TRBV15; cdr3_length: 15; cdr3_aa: CATSRGQPSNQPQHF
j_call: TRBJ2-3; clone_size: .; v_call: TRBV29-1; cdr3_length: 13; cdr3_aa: CSVEVGAEDTQYF
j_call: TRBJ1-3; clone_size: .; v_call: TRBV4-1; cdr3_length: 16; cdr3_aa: CASSQESSGVRNTIYF
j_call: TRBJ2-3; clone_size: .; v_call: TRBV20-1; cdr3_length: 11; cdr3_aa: CSASMADTQYF
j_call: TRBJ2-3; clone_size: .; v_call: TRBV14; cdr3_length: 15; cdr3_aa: CASSRRVPSPDTQYF
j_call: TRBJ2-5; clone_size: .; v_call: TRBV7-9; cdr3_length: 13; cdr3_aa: CASSWAGPETQYF
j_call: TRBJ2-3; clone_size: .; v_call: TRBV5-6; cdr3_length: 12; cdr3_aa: CASSLVGTMQYF
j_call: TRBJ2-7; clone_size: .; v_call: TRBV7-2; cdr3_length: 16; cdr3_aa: CASSLQTSGAPYEQYF
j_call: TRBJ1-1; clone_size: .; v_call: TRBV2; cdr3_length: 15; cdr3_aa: CASSSTQGFGTEAFF
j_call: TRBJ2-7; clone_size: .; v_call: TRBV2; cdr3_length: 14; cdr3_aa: CASSERLLMGEQYF
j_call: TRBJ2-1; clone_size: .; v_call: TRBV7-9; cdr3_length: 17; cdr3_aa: CATTGSTDSQGIIEQFF
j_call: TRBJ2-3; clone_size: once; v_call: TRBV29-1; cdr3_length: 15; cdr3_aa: CSVVPSGGSTDTQYF
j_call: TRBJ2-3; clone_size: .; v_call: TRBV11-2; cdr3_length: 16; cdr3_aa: CASSAISGGETDTQYF
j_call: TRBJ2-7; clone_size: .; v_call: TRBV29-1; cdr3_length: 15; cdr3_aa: CSARIAGISSYEQYF
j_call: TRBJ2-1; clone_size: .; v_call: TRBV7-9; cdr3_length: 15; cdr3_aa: CASSHSGMSYNEQFF
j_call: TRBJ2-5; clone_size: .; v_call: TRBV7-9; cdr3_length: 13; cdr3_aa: CASGKDLQETQYF
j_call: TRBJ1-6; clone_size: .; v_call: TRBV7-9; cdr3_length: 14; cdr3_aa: CASSFGQTGTPLHF
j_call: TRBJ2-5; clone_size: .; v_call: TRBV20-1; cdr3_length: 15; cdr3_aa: CSARGSGSHQETQYF
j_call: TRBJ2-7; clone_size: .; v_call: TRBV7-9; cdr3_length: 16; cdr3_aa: CASSLAEGSASYEQYF
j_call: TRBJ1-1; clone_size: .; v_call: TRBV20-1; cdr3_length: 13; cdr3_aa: CSASRGLITEAFF
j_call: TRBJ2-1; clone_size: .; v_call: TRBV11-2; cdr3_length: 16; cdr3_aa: CASSPGLAGTYNEQFF
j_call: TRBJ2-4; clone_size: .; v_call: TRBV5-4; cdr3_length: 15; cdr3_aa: CASSLATGVRNIQYF
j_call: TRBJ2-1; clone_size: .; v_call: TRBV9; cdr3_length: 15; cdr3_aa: CASSVVSEGSHEQFF
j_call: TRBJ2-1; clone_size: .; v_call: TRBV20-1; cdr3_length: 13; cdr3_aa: CSALREGGDEQFF